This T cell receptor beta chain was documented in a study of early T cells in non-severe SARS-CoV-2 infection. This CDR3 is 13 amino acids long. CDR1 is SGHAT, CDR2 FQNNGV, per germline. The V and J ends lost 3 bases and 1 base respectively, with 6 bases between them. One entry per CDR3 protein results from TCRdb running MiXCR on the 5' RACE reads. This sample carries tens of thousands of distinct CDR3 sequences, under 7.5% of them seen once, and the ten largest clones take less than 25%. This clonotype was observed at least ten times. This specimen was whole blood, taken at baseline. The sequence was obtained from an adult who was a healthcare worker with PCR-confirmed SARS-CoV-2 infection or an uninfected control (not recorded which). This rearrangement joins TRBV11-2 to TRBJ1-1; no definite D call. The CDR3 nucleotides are TGTGCCAGCAGCTTGAAAAGGAACACTGAAGCTTTCTTT. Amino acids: CASSLKRNTEAFF.